This TCR beta chain was sequenced for a study of shared clonotypes between healthy human individuals. CD8 cells regarded as naive lacked CD45RO, were positively chosen for CCR7, and omitted terminally differentiated effector memory CD45RA+ cells. Germline values: CDR1 SGDLS, CDR2 YYNGEE. This CDR3 contains 16 residues. V lost 3 bases and J 0 bases, leaving 15 bases between the germline ends. Profiling relied on immunoSEQ multiplex PCR, and the TCRdb table lists in-frame clones only, not all of them. The data hold approximately 2,000,000 clones, with just over 90% observed a single time. This clonotype was obtained from a man between 18 and 29 years old in good health. Some clones in this sample may be carry-over from other donors' samples. Sequenced input: naive CD8+ T cells from PBMCs. The V and J genes are TRBV9 and TRBJ1-2; D is possibly TRBD1 (6 bases). The CDR3 protein is CASSALPGQANYGYTF. The CDR3, as DNA: TGTGCCAGCAGCGCCCTACCGGGACAAGCTAACTATGGCTACACCTTC.